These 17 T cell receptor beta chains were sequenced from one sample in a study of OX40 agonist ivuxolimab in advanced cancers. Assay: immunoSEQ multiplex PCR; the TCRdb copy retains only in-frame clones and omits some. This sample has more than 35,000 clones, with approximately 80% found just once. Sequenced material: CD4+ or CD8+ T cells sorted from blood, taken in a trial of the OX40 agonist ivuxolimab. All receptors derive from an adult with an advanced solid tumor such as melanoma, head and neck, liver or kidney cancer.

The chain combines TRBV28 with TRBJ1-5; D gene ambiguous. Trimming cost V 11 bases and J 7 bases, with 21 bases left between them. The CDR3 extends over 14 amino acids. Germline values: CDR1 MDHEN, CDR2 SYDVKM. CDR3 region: CAGSGEGRGQPQHF. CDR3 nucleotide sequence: TGTGCCGGTTCCGGTGAAGGGCGAGGACAGCCCCAGCATTTT.

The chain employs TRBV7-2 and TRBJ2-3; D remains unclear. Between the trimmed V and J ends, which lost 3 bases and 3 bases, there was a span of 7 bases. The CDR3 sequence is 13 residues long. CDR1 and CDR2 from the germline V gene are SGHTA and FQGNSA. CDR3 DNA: TGTGCCAGCAGCTTGCTTAGGACAGATACGCAGTATTTT. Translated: CASSLLRTDTQYF.

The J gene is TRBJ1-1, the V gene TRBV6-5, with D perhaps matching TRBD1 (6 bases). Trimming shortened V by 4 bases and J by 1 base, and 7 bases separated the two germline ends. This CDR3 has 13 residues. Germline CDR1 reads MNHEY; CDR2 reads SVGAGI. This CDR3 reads CASSSTGNTEAFF. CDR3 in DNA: TGTGCCAGCAGTTCGACAGGGAACACTGAAGCTTTCTTT.

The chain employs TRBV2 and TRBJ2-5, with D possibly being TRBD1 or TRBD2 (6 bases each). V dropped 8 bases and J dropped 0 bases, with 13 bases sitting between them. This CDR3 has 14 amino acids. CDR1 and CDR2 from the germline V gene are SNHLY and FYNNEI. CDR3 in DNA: TGTGCCAGCGCGGGACAATCGTACCAAGAGACCCAGTACTTC. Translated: CASAGQSYQETQYF.

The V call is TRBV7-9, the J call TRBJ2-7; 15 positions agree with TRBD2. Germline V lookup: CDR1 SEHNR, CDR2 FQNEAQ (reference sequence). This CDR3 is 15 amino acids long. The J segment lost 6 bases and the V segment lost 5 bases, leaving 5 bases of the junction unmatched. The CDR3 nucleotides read TGTGCCAGCAGCCCGGGACTAGCGGGAGGCAGCGAGCAGTACTTC. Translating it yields CASSPGLAGGSEQYF.

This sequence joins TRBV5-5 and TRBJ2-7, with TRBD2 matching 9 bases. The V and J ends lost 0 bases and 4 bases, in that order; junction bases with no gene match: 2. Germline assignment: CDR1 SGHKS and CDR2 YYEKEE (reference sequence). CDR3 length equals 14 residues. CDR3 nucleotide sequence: TGTGCCAGCAGCTTGGTAACTAGCGGGTACGAGCAGTACTTC. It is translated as CASSLVTSGYEQYF.

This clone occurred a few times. The CDR3 sequence is CASSPLPVTKGNTIYF. CDR3 DNA sequence: TGTGCCAGCTCACCACTTCCGGTAACGAAAGGAAACACCATATATTTT. The V call is TRBV18, the J call TRBJ1-3; D remains unclear. Germline CDR1 reads KGHSH; CDR2 reads LQKENI. The V end was cut by 1 base, the J end by 4 bases, with 14 bases between. The CDR3 sequence is 16 residues long.

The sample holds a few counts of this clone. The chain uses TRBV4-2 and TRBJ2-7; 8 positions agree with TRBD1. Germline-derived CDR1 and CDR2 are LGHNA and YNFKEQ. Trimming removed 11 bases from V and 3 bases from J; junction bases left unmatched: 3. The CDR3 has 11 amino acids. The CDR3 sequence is CAVGTGYEQYF. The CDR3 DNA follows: TGTGCCGTTGGGACAGGCTACGAGCAGTACTTC.

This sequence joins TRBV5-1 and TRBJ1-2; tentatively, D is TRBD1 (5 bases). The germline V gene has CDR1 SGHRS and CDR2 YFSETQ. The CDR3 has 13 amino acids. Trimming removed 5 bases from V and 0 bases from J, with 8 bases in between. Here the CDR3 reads CASRQETNYGYTF. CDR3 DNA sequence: TGCGCCAGCAGACAGGAAACTAACTATGGCTACACCTTC.

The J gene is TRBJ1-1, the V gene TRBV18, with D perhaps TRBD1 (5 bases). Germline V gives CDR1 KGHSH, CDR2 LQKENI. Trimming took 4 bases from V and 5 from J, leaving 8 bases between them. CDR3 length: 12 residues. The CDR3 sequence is CASSRGGTEAFF. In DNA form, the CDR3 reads TGTGCCAGCTCACGGGGGGGAACTGAAGCTTTCTTT.

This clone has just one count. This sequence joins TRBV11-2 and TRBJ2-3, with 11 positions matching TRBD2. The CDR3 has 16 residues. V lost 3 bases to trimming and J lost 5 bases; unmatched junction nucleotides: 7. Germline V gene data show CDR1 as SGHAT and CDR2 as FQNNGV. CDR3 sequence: CASSFSGRAWGDTQYF. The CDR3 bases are TGTGCCAGCAGCTTTAGCGGGAGGGCCTGGGGAGATACGCAGTATTTT.

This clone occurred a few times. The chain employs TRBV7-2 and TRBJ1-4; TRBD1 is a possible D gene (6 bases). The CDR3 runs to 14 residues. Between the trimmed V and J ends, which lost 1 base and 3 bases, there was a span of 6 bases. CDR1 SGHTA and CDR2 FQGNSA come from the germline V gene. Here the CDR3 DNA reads TGTGCCAGCAGCTTAGGGACAGCTAATGAAAAACTGTTTTTT. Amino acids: CASSLGTANEKLFF. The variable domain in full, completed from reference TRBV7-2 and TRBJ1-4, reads GAGVSQSPSNKVTEKGKDVELRCDPISGHTALYWYRQSLGQGLEFLIYFQGNSAPDKSGLPSDRFSAERTGGSVSTLTIQRTQQEDSAVYLCASSLGTANEKLFFGSGTQLSVL.

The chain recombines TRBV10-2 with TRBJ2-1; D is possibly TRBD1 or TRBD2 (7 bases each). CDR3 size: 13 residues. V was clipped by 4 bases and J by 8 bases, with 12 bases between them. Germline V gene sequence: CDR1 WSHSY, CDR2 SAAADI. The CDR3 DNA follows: TGCGCCAGCAGTGCAGGGGGGGGCTATGAGCAGTTCTTC. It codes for CASSAGGGYEQFF.

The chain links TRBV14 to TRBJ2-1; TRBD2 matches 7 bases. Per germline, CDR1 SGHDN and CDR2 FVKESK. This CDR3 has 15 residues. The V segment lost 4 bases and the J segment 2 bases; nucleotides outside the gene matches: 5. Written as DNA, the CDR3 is TGTGCCAGCAGCCTAGCGGGCCTCACCTACAATGAGCAGTTCTTC. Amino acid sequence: CASSLAGLTYNEQFF.

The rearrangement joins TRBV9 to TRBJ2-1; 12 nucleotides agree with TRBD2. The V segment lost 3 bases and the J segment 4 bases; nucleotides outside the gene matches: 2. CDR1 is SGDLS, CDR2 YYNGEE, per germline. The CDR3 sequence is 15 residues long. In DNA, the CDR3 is TGTGCCAGCAGCGATGGGACTAGCGGGTACAATGAGCAGTTCTTC. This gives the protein CASSDGTSGYNEQFF.

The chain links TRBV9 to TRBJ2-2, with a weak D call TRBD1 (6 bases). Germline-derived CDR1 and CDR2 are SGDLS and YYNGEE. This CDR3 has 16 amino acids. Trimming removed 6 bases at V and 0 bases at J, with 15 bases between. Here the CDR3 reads CASTAWGTSNTGELFF. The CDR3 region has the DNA TGTGCCAGCACCGCATGGGGGACATCGAACACCGGGGAGCTGTTTTTT. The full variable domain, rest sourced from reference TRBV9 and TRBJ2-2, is DSGVTQTPKHLITATGQRVTLRCSPRSGDLSVYWYQQSLDQGLQFLIQYYNGEERAKGNILERFSAQQFPDLHSELNLSSLELGDSALYFCASTAWGTSNTGELFFGEGSRLTVL.

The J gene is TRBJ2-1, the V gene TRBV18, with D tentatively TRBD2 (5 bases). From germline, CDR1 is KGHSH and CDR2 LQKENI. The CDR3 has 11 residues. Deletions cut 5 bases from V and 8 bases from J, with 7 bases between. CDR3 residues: CASSIAHEQFF. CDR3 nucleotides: TGTGCCAGCTCAATAGCGCATGAGCAGTTCTTC.